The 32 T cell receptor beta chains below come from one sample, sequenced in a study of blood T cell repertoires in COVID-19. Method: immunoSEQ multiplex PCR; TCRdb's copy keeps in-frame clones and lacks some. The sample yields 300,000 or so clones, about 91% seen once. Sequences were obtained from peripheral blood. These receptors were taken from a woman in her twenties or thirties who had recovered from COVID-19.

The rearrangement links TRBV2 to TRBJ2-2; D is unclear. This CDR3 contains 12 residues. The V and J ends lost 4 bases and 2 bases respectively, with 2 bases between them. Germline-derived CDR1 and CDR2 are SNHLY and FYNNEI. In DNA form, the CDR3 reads TGTGCCAGCAGTGTAAACACCGGGGAGCTGTTTTTT. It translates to CASSVNTGELFF.

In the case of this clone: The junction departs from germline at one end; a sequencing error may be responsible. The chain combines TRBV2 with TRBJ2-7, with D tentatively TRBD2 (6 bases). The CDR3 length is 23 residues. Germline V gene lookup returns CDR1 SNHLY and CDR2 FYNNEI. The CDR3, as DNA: TGTGCCAGCAAAGGAGCGGGTTCCGAGCAAAGTGGCTTCCGCACGTCCGTAGCGTCCGAGCAGTGCTTC. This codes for CASKGAGSEQSGFRTSVASEQCF.

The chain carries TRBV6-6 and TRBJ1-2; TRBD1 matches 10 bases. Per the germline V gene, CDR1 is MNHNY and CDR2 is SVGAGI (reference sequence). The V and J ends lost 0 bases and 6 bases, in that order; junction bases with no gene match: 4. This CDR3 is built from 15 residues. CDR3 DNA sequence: TGTGCCAGCAGTTACTCCGGGACAGGGGTCGATGGCTACACCTTC. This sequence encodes CASSYSGTGVDGYTF.

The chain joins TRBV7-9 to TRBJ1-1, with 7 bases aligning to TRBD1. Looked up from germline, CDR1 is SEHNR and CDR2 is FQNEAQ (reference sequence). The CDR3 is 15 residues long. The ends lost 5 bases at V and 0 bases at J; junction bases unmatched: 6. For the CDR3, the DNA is TGTGCCAGCAGCCCGCGACAGGGTATGAACACTGAAGCTTTCTTT. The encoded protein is CASSPRQGMNTEAFF.

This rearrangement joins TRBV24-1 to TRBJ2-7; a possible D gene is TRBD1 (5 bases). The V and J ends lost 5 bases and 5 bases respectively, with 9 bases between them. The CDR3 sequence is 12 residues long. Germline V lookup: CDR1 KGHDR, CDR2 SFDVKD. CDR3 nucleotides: TGTGCCACCAGTGCCACAGGCCACGAGCAGTACTTC. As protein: CATSATGHEQYF.

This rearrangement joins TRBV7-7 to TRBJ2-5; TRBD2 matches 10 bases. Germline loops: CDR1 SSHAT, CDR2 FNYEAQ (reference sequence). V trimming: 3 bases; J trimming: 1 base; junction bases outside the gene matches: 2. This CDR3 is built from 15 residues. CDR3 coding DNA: TGTGCCAGCAGCTTTAGCGGGGGGCCCCAAGAGACCCAGTACTTC. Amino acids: CASSFSGGPQETQYF.

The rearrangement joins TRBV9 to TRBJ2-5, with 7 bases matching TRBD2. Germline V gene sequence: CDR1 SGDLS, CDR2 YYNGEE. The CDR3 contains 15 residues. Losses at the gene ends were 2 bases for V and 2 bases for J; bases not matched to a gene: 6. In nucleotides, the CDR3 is TGTGCCAGCAGCGTCCAAGCGGGGCGACAAGAGACCCAGTACTTC. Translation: CASSVQAGRQETQYF.

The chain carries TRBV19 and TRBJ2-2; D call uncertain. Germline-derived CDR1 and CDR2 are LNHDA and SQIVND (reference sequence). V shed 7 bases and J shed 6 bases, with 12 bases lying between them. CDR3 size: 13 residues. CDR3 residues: CASTRPFSGELFF. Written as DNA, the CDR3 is TGTGCCAGTACCCGTCCGTTTTCCGGGGAGCTGTTTTTT.

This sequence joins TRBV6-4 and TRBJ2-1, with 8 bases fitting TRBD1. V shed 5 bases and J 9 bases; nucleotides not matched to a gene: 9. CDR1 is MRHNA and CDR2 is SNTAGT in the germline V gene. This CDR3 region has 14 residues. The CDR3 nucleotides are TGTGCCAGCAGTTTCTCGGGACAGGTCCCTGAGCAGTTCTTC. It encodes CASSFSGQVPEQFF.

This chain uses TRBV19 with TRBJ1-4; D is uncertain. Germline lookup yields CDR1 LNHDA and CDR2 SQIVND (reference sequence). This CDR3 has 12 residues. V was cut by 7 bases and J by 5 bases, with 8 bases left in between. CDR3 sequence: CASKRGNEKLFF. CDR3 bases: TGTGCCAGTAAACGCGGGAATGAAAAACTGTTTTTT.

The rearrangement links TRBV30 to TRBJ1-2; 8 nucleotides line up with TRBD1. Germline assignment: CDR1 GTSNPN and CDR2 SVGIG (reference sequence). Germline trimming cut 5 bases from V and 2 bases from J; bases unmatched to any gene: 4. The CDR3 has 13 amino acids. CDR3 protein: CAWGTGLNYGYTF. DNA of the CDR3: TGTGCCTGGGGGACAGGCCTAAACTATGGCTACACCTTC.

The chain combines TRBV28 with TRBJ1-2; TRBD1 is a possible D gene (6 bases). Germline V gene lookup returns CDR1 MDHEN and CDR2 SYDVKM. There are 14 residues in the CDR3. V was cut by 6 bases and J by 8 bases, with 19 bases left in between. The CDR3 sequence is CASSLPAGDRGYTF. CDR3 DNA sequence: TGTGCCAGCAGCCTCCCGGCAGGGGATAGGGGCTACACCTTC.

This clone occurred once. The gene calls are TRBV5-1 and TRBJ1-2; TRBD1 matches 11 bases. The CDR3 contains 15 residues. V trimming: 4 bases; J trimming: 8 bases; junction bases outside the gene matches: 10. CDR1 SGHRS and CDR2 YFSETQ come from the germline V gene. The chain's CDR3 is CASSQGTGGIDGYTF. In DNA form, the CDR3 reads TGCGCCAGCAGCCAGGGGACAGGGGGGATCGACGGCTACACCTTC.

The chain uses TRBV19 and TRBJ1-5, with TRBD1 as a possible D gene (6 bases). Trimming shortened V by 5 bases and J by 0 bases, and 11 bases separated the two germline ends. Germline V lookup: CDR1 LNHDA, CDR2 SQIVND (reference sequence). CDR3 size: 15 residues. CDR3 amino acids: CASSRTAYSNQPQHF. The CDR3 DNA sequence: TGTGCCAGTAGTCGGACAGCTTATAGCAATCAGCCCCAGCATTTT.

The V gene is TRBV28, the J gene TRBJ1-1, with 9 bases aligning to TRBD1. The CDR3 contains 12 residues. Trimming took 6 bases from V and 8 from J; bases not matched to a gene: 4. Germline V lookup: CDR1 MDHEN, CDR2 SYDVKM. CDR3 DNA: TGTGCCAGCAGAAGGGACAGGGTGGAAGCTTTCTTT. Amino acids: CASRRDRVEAFF. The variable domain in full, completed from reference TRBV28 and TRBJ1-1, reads DVKVTQSSRYLVKRTGEKVFLECVQDMDHENMFWYRQDPGLGLRLIYFSYDVKMKEKGDIPEGYSVSREKKERFSLILESASTNQTSMYLCASRRDRVEAFFGQGTRLTVV.

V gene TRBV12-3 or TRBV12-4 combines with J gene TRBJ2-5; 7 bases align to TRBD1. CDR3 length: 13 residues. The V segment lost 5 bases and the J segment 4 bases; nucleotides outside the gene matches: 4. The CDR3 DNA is TGTGCCAGCAGTCGACAGGGTCGAGAGACCCAGTACTTC. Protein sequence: CASSRQGRETQYF.

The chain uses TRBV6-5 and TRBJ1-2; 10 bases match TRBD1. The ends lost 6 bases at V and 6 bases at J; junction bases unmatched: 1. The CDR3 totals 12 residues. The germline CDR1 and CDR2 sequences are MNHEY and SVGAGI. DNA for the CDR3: TGTGCCAGCAGGGGACAGGGGAATGGCTACACCTTC. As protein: CASRGQGNGYTF.

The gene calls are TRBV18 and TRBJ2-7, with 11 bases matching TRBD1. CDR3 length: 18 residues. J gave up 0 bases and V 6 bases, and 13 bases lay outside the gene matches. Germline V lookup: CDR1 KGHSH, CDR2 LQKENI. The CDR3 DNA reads TGTGCCAGCTCCTCATACGTTGTCGGGACAGGGGGCTCCTACGAGCAGTACTTC. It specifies CASSSYVVGTGGSYEQYF.

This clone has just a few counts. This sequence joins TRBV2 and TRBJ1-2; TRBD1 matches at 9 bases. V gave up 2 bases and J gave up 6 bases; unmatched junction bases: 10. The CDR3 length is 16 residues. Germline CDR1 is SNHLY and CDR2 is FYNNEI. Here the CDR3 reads CASSEPRDRDLDGYTF. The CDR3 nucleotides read TGTGCCAGCAGTGAACCCCGGGACAGGGATTTGGATGGCTACACCTTC.

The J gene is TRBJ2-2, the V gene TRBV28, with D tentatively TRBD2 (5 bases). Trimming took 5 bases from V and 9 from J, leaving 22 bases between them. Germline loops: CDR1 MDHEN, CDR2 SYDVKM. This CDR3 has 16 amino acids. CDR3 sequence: CASSPQYEGRVWELFF. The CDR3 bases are TGTGCCAGCAGTCCCCAATATGAGGGCCGGGTCTGGGAGCTGTTTTTT.

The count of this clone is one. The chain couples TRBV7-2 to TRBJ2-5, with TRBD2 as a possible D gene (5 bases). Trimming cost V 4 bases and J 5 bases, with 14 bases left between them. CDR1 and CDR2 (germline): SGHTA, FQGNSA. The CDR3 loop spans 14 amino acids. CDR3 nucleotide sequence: TGTGCCAGCAGCTCGCGGGTTCATGCGGAGACCCAGTACTTC. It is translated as CASSSRVHAETQYF. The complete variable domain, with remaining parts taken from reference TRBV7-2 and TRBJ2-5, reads GAGVSQSPSNKVTEKGKDVELRCDPISGHTALYWYRQSLGQGLEFLIYFQGNSAPDKSGLPSDRFSAERTGGSVSTLTIQRTQQEDSAVYLCASSSRVHAETQYFGPGTRLLVL.

The CDR3, as DNA: TGTGCCAGCAGCCAAGAATCCGCCCGCGGGAGGGACAGCTTAGACGAGCAGTACTTC. It encodes CASSQESARGRDSLDEQYF. This rearrangement joins TRBV4-2 to TRBJ2-7; 9 bases align to TRBD2. Per the germline V gene, CDR1 is LGHNA and CDR2 is YNFKEQ. The CDR3 runs to 19 residues. V shed 0 bases and J 5 bases; nucleotides not matched to a gene: 17.

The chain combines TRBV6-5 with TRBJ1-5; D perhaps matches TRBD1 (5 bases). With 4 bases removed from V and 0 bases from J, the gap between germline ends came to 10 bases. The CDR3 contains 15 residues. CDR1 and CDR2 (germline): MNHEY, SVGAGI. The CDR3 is CASSSGHYSNQPQHF. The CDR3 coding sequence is TGTGCCAGCAGTTCAGGACACTATAGCAATCAGCCCCAGCATTTT.

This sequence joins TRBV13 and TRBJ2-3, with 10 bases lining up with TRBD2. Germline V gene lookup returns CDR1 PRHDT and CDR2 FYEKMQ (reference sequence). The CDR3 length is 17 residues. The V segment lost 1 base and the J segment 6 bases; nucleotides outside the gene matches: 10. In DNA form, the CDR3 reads TGTGCCAGCAGCTTAGTGCTAGCGGGGGTAGAGCGGGATACGCAGTATTTT. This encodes CASSLVLAGVERDTQYF.

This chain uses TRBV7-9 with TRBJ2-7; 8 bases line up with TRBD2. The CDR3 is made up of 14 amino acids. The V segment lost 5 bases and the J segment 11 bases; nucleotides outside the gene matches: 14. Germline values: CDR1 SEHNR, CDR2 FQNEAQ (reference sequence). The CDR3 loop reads CASSKTSPGGEKYF. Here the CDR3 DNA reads TGTGCCAGCAGCAAGACCAGCCCCGGGGGGGAAAAGTACTTC. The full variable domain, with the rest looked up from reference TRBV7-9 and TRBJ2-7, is DTGVSQNPRHKITKRGQNVTFRCDPISEHNRLYWYRQTLGQGPEFLTYFQNEAQLEKSRLLSDRFSAERPKGSFSTLEIQRTEQGDSAMYLCASSKTSPGGEKYFGPGTRLTVT.

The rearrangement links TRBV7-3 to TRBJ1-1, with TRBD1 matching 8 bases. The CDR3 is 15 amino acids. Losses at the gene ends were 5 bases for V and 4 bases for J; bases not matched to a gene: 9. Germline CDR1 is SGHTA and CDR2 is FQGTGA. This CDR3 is CASSAWQGAITEAFF. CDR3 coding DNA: TGTGCCAGCAGCGCATGGCAGGGGGCAATCACTGAAGCTTTCTTT.

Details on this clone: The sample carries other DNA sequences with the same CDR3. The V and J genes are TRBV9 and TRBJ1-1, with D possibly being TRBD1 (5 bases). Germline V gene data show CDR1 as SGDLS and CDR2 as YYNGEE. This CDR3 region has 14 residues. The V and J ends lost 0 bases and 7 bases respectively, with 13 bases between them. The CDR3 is CASSVGLGQGEAFF. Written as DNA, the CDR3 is TGTGCCAGCAGCGTAGGTCTCGGCCAGGGTGAAGCTTTCTTT.

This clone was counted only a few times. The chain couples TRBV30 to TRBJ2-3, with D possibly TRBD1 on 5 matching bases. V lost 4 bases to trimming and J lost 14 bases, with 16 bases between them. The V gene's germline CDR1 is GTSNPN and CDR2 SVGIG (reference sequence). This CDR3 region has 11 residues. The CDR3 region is CAWKGEVKRYF. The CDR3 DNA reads TGTGCCTGGAAAGGGGAAGTCAAGAGGTATTTT.

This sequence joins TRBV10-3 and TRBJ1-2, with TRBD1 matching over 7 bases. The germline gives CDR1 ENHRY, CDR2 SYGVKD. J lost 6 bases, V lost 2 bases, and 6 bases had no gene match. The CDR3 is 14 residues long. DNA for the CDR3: TGTGCCATCAGTGAGACAGACAGGGTCAATGGCTACACCTTC. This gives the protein CAISETDRVNGYTF.

The CDR3 DNA is TGTGCCAGCAGCTCAGGCTTGAGGGTGGCGCCGAGTGAAAAACTGTTTTTT. Protein product: CASSSGLRVAPSEKLFF. V and J are TRBV3-1 (or the pseudogene TRBV3-2) and TRBJ1-4; D not resolved. Germline values: CDR1 LGHDT, CDR2 YNNKEL (reference sequence). The CDR3 spans 17 residues. Trimming stripped 5 bases from V and 7 bases from J, with 23 bases between.

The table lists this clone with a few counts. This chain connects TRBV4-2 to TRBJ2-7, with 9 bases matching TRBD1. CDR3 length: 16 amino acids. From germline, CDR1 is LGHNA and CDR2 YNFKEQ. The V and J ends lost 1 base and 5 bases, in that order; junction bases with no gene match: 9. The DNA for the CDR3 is TGTGCCAGCAGCCAAGTCCGCTCCGGGACAGGGAACGAGCAGTACTTC. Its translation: CASSQVRSGTGNEQYF.

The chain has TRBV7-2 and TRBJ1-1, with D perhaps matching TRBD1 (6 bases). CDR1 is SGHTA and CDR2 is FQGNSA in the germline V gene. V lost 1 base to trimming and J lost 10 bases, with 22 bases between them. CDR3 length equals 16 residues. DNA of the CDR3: TGTGCCAGCAGCTTAGGGCTAGGGACATCCCGTGAGGGAGCTTTCTTT. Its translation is CASSLGLGTSREGAFF. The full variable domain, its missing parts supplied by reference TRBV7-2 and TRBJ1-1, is GAGVSQSPSNKVTEKGKDVELRCDPISGHTALYWYRQSLGQGLEFLIYFQGNSAPDKSGLPSDRFSAERTGGSVSTLTIQRTQQEDSAVYLCASSLGLGTSREGAFFGQGTRLTVV.